One T cell receptor beta chain is described in this entry. The repertoire was sequenced with immunoSEQ multiplex PCR; TCRdb's copy has only in-frame clones and lacks some. The data hold under 130,000 clones, with about 89% observed a single time. Germline V lookup: CDR1 SGHTA, CDR2 FQGTGA. V was trimmed by 2 bases and J by 9 bases, leaving 14 bases between them. The length of the CDR3 is 14 residues. This entry is derived from a study of control samples from healthy donors and cancer patients. The V call is TRBV7-3, the J call TRBJ2-1; D is unclear. What was sequenced was PBMCs. This receptor was identified in a man in his sixties with lung cancer. CDR3 loop: CASSLGLGMSEQFF. DNA for the CDR3: TGTGCCAGCAGCTTAGGGCTGGGGATGAGTGAGCAGTTCTTC.